The 17 T cell receptor beta chains presented below share a single source sample, sequenced in a study of blood T cell repertoires in COVID-19. Sequencing used immunoSEQ multiplex PCR; TCRdb keeps in-frame clones, though not all of them. The sample carries over 85,000 clones, approximately 86% recorded once. Sequenced input: peripheral blood. The receptors derive from a male donor with acute or convalescent COVID-19.

This chain uses TRBV18 with TRBJ1-5, with a tentative D call TRBD1 (5 bases). Trimming took off 3 bases at V and 1 base at J, with 10 bases between the two ends. The CDR3 is 15 residues long. Germline V gives CDR1 KGHSH, CDR2 LQKENI. CDR3 coding DNA: TGTGCCAGCTCACCGGCAGGGAACAGCAATCAGCCCCAGCATTTT. Residues: CASSPAGNSNQPQHF.

This clone showed up just once. The V and J genes are TRBV19 and TRBJ2-3, with 8 bases fitting TRBD1. The CDR3 is made up of 16 amino acids. CDR1 is LNHDA, CDR2 SQIVND, per germline (reference sequence). V shed 4 bases and J 4 bases; nucleotides not matched to a gene: 10. The CDR3 DNA reads TGTGCCAGTAGTACCCCTTCAGGGGGCATGGCAGATACGCAGTATTTT. It is translated as CASSTPSGGMADTQYF.

The V call is TRBV2, the J call TRBJ1-2; D is uncertain. With 2 bases removed from V and 3 bases from J, the gap between germline ends came to 7 bases. The CDR3 is 13 amino acids. CDR1 SNHLY and CDR2 FYNNEI come from the germline V gene. The DNA for the CDR3 is TGTGCCAGCAGTGAATCCGGGGACTATGGCTACACCTTC. It is translated as CASSESGDYGYTF.

Comments on this clone: A junction end diverges from the germline sequence, so it may reflect a read error. This chain's CDR3 is CASNLDRGPPTDTQYF. The CDR3 DNA reads TGCGCCAGCAACTTGGACAGGGGCCCCCCGACAGATACGCAGTATTTT. The chain is built from TRBV5-1 and TRBJ2-3, with TRBD1 matching over 9 bases. The CDR3 sequence is 16 residues long. CDR1 and CDR2 from the germline V gene are SGHRS and YFSETQ.

V usage is TRBV18 and J usage is TRBJ2-2, with D maybe TRBD1 (5 bases). The CDR3 is 17 amino acids. Looked up from germline, CDR1 is KGHSH and CDR2 is LQKENI. V lost 2 bases and J lost 1, with 14 bases in between. This chain's CDR3 is CASSPFDSLLNTGELFF. The CDR3 DNA sequence: TGTGCCAGCTCACCATTCGACAGCCTCTTGAACACCGGGGAGCTGTTTTTT.

The J gene is TRBJ2-7, the V gene TRBV6-1; D may be TRBD2 (6 bases). The CDR3 is 17 residues long. Trimming took 4 bases from V and 4 from J, leaving 23 bases between them. CDR1 and CDR2 (germline): MNHNS, SASEGT. The CDR3 coding sequence is TGTGCCAGCAGTGGGGAGGAACCTCCGACTGGGTTATACGAGCAGTACTTC. Amino acid sequence: CASSGEEPPTGLYEQYF.

The genes are TRBV10-3 and TRBJ1-5; TRBD1 agrees at 11 bases. CDR1 and CDR2 from the germline V gene are ENHRY and SYGVKD. Losses at the gene ends were 5 bases for V and 4 bases for J; bases not matched to a gene: 4. The CDR3 runs to 15 residues. The CDR3 nucleotides read TGTGCCATCAGTACGGACAGGGGGCCGAATCAGCCCCAGCATTTT. Translation gives CAISTDRGPNQPQHF.

CDR3 nucleotide sequence: TGTGCCAGCAGTTTATCGACACATAGCAATCAGCCCCAGCATTTT. Translating gives CASSLSTHSNQPQHF. The chain uses TRBV27 and TRBJ1-5; D ambiguous. Trimming pared 0 bases from V and 0 bases from J, leaving 6 bases between. In germline, CDR1 is MNHEY, CDR2 SMNVEV (reference sequence). The CDR3 totals 15 residues.

The chain is built from TRBV27 and TRBJ1-2; the D is unclear. Per the germline V gene, CDR1 is MNHEY and CDR2 is SMNVEV (reference sequence). This CDR3 comprises 14 residues. The germline V and J ends were trimmed by 5 bases and 2 bases, with 12 bases remaining between them. The CDR3 DNA reads TGTGCCAGCAGTAGAGATGGACTAAACTATGGCTACACCTTC. It encodes CASSRDGLNYGYTF.

V usage is TRBV9 and J usage is TRBJ1-6; 8 nucleotides line up with TRBD1. The germline CDR1 and CDR2 sequences are SGDLS and YYNGEE. This CDR3 spans 17 amino acids. J lost 7 bases, V lost 2 bases, and 11 bases had no gene match. CDR3: CASSVAGTGVGNSPLHF. The CDR3 DNA reads TGTGCCAGCAGCGTGGCCGGGACAGGAGTGGGAAATTCACCCCTCCACTTT.

The chain combines TRBV6-6 with TRBJ1-1; TRBD1 aligns across 7 bases. CDR1 and CDR2 (germline): MNHNY, SVGAGI (reference sequence). This CDR3 is 15 amino acids long. V gave up 5 bases and J gave up 5 bases; unmatched junction bases: 11. The DNA of the CDR3 is TGTGCCAGCAGTACATGGGACAGTGCAAAAACTGAAGCTTTCTTT. Protein sequence: CASSTWDSAKTEAFF.

To note about this clone: This specimen includes other DNA sequences encoding the same CDR3. The gene calls are TRBV6-1 and TRBJ1-5; D is unclear. Trimming cost V 0 bases and J 1 base, with 4 bases left between them. The CDR3 runs 14 residues. Germline-derived CDR1 and CDR2 are MNHNS and SASEGT. CDR3 region: CASSEARSNQPQHF. The CDR3 DNA sequence: TGTGCCAGCAGTGAAGCGCGGAGCAATCAGCCCCAGCATTTT.

This chain connects TRBV20-1 to TRBJ1-5, with a weak D call TRBD1 (6 bases). Germline V lookup: CDR1 DFQATT, CDR2 SNEGSKA (reference sequence). Deletions cut 3 bases from V and 1 base from J, with 7 bases between. The CDR3 covers 13 residues. In nucleotides, the CDR3 is TGCAGTGCTAGTCAGGGGAGCAATCAGCCCCAGCATTTT. Amino acids: CSASQGSNQPQHF.

The V gene is TRBV6-5, the J gene TRBJ1-6; 11 positions match TRBD1. Losses at the gene ends were 6 bases for V and 5 bases for J; bases not matched to a gene: 3. The CDR3 has 15 residues. Germline CDR1 MNHEY, CDR2 SVGAGI. CDR3 protein: CASRSDRGHNSPLHF. CDR3 DNA: TGTGCCAGCAGATCGGACAGGGGGCATAATTCACCCCTCCACTTT.

A single count supports this clone. The V gene is TRBV5-1, the J gene TRBJ2-3, with D possibly TRBD2 on 7 matching bases. Germline CDR1 and CDR2: SGHRS and YFSETQ. Trimming removed 4 bases from V and 0 bases from J, with 15 bases in between. The CDR3 covers 16 residues. The CDR3 DNA reads as TGCGCCAGCAGCCCCGAGGCGGGGGCAAGCACAGATACGCAGTATTTT. It encodes CASSPEAGASTDTQYF. Full variable domain (outside the CDR3, taken from reference TRBV5-1 and TRBJ2-3): KAGVTQTPRYLIKTRGQQVTLSCSPISGHRSVSWYQQTPGQGLQFLFEYFSETQRNKGNFPGRFSGRQFSNSRSEMNVSTLELGDSALYLCASSPEAGASTDTQYFGPGTRLTVL.

The chain is built from TRBV6-5 and TRBJ1-6; 9 positions match TRBD1. CDR1 is MNHEY and CDR2 is SVGAGI in the germline V gene. This CDR3 has 15 amino acids. The V segment lost 2 bases and the J segment 8 bases; nucleotides outside the gene matches: 4. The CDR3 DNA reads TGTGCCAGCAGTTACCTACAGGGGGCGCATTCACCCCTCCACTTT. Encoded protein: CASSYLQGAHSPLHF.

V usage is TRBV4-2 and J usage is TRBJ1-2; D perhaps matches TRBD1 (5 bases). Trimming shortened V by 5 bases and J by 4 bases, and 17 bases separated the two germline ends. In germline, CDR1 is LGHNA, CDR2 YNFKEQ. CDR3 size: 15 residues. CDR3: CASSDHGGDGYGYTF. Here the CDR3 DNA reads TGTGCCAGCAGCGATCACGGAGGGGATGGCTATGGCTACACCTTC.